This T cell receptor beta chain was identified during a study of blood T cell repertoires in COVID-19. Study-wide context: PBMCs, B-cell-depleted T cells, or T cells were the source of the cDNA or gDNA that made up the material.

The CDR3 has 16 amino acids. Germline V gene sequence: CDR1 LNHDA, CDR2 SQIVND (reference sequence). V shed 4 bases, J shed 1 base, and the junction held 7 bases outside the gene matches. Recruits, aged about 18 to 89 years, lived in approximately 26 US areas. Cohort placement rested on clinical history that participants reported themselves. Method: immunoSEQ multiplex PCR; TCRdb's copy keeps in-frame clones and lacks some. The table has around 340,000 clones, around 86% seen once. The receptor comes from a woman aged 40 to 50 with acute COVID-19. Source material: PBMCs or T cells enriched from blood (not recorded which). The rearrangement uses TRBV19 and TRBJ1-5; TRBD1 matches at 7 bases. The CDR3 loop is CASSRDSFGSNQPQHF. Written as DNA, the CDR3 is TGTGCCAGTAGTAGGGACAGCTTTGGGAGCAATCAGCCCCAGCATTTT.